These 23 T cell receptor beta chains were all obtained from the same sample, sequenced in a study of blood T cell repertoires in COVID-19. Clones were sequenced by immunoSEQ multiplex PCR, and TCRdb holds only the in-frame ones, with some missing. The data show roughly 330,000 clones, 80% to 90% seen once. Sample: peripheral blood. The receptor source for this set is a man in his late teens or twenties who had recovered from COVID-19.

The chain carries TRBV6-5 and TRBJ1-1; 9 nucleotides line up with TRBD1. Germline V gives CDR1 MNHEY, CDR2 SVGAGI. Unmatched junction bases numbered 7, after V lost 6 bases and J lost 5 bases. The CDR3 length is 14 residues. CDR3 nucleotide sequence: TGTGCCAGCAGCTGGGACAGGGTTGGGACTGAAGCTTTCTTT. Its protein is CASSWDRVGTEAFF.

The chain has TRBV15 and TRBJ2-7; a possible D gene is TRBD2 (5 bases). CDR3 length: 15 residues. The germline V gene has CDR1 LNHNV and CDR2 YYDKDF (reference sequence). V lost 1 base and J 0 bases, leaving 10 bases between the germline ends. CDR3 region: CATSRGGSGSYEQYF. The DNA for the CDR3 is TGTGCCACCAGCAGAGGAGGGTCGGGCTCCTACGAGCAGTACTTC.

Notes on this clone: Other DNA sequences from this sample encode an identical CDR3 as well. The CDR3 sequence is CASSSGGSQETQYF. DNA of the CDR3: TGTGCCAGCAGCTCAGGGGGGTCGCAAGAGACCCAGTACTTC. The chain links TRBV7-9 to TRBJ2-5; maybe TRBD1 (7 bases). Germline lookup yields CDR1 SEHNR and CDR2 FQNEAQ (reference sequence). Trimming removed 4 bases from V and 2 bases from J, with 11 bases in between. The CDR3 loop spans 14 amino acids.

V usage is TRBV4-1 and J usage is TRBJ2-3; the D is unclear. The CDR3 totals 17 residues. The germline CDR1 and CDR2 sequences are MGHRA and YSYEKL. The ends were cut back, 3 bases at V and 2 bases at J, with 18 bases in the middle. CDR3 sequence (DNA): TGCGCCAGCAGCCAGAAGTTTCCCCTACCAATCACAGATACGCAGTATTTT. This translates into CASSQKFPLPITDTQYF.

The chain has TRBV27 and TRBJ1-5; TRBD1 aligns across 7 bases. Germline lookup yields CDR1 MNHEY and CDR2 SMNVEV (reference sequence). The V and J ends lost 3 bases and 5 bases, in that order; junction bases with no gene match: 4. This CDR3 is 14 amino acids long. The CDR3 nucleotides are TGTGCCAGCAGTTTTAAGGGGGCTTATCAGCCCCAGCATTTT. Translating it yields CASSFKGAYQPQHF.

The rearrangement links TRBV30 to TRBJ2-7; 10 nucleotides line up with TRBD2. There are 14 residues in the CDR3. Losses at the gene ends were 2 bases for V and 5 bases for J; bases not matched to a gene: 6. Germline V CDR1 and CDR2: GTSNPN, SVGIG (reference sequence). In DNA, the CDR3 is TGTGCCTGGAGTAAACTAGCGGGGTGGGACGAGCAGTACTTC. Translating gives CAWSKLAGWDEQYF. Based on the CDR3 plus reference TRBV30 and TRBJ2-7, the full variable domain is SQTIHQWPATLVQPVGSPLSLECTVEGTSNPNLYWYRQAAGRGLQLLFYSVGIGQISSEVPQNLSASRPQDRQFILSSKKLLLSDSGFYLCAWSKLAGWDEQYFGPGTRLTVT.

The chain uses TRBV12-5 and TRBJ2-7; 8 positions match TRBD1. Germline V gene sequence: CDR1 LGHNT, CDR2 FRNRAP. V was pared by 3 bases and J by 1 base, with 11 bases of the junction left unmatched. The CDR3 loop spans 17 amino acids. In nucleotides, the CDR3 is TGTGCTAGTGGTTTAAACGTGGGACAGGTGACTTCCTACGAGCAGTACTTC. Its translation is CASGLNVGQVTSYEQYF. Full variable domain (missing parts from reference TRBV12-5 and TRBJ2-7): DARVTQTPRHKVTEMGQEVTMRCQPILGHNTVFWYRQTMMQGLELLAYFRNRAPLDDSGMPKDRFSAEMPDATLATLKIQPSEPRDSAVYFCASGLNVGQVTSYEQYFGPGTRLTVT.

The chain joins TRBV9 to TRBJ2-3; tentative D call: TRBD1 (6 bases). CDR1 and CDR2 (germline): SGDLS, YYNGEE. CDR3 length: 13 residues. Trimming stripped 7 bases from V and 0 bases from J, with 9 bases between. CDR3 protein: CASGGRSTDTQYF. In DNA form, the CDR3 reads TGTGCCAGCGGGGGCCGTAGCACAGATACGCAGTATTTT.

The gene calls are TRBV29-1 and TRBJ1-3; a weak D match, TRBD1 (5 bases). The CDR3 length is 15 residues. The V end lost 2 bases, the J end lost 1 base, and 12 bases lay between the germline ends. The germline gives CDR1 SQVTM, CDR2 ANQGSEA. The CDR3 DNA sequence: TGCAGCGTTGAAAGGCAGGGTGTTTCTGGAAACACCATATATTTT. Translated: CSVERQGVSGNTIYF.

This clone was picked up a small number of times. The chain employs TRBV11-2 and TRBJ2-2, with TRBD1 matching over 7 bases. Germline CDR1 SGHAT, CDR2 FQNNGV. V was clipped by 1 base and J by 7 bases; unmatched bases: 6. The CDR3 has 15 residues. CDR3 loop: CASSLADPGGGELFF. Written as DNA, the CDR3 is TGTGCCAGCAGCTTAGCGGACCCAGGGGGCGGGGAGCTGTTTTTT.

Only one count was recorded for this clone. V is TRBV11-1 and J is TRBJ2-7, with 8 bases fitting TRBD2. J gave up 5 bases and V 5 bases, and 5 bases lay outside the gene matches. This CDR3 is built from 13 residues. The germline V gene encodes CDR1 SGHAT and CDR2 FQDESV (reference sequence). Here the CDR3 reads CASSLSGSHEQYF. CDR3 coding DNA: TGTGCCAGCAGCCTCAGCGGGAGTCACGAGCAGTACTTC.

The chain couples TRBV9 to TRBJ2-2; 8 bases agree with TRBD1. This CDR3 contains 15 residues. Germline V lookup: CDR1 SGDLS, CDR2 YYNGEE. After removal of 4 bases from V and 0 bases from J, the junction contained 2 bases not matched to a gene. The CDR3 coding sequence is TGTGCCAGCAGCACAGGGGGAGCGAACACCGGGGAGCTGTTTTTT. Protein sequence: CASSTGGANTGELFF.

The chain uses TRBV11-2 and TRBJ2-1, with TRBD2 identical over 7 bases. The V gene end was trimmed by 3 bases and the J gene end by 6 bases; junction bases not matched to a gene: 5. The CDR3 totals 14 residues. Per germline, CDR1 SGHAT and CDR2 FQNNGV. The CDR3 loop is CASSFAGRGNEQFF. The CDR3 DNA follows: TGTGCCAGCAGCTTCGCGGGGAGGGGCAATGAGCAGTTCTTC. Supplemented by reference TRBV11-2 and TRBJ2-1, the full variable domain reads EAGVAQSPRYKIIEKRQSVAFWCNPISGHATLYWYQQILGQGPKLLIQFQNNGVVDDSQLPKDRFSAERLKGVDSTLKIQPAKLEDSAVYLCASSFAGRGNEQFFGPGTRLTVL.

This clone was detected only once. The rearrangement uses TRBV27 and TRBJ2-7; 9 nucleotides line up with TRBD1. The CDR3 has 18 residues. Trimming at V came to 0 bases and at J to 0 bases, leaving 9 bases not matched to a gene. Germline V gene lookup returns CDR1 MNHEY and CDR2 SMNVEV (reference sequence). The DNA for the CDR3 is TGTGCCAGCAGTTTATCGGTCCCGGGACAGGGAATCTCCTACGAGCAGTACTTC. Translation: CASSLSVPGQGISYEQYF.

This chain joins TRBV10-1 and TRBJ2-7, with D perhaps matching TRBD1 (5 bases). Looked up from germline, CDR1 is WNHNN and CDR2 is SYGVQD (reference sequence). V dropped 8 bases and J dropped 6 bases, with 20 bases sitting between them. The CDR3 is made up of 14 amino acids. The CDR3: CASGADIPPGEQYF. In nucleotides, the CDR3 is TGCGCCAGCGGGGCGGATATCCCACCCGGCGAGCAGTACTTC.

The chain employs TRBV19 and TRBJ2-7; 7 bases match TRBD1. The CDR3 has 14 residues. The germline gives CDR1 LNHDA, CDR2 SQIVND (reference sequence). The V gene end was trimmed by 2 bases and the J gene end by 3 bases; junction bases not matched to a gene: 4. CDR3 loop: CASSILPGGYEQYF. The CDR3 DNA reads TGTGCCAGTAGTATATTGCCAGGGGGCTACGAGCAGTACTTC.

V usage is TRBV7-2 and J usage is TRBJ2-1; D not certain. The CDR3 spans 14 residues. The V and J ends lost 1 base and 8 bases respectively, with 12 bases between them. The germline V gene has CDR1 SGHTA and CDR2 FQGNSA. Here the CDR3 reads CASSLVIAIDEQFF. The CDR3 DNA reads TGTGCCAGCAGCTTAGTTATAGCTATCGATGAGCAGTTCTTC.

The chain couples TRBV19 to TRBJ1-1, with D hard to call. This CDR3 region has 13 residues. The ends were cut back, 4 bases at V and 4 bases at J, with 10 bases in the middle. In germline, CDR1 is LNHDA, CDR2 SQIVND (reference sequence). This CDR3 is CASSRTGGTEAFF. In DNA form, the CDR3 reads TGTGCCAGTAGTAGAACGGGTGGCACTGAAGCTTTCTTT.

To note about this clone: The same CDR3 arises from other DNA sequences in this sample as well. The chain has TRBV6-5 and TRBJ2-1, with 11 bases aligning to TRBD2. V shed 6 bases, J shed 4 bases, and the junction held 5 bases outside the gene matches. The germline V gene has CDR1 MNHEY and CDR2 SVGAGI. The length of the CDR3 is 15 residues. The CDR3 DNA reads TGTGCCAGCAGCCCAGGGACTAGCGGATACAATGAGCAGTTCTTC. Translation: CASSPGTSGYNEQFF.

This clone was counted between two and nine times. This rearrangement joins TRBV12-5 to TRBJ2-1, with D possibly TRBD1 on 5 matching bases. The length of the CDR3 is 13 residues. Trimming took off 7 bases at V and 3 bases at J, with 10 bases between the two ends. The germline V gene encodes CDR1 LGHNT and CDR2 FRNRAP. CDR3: CASVGDSYNEQFF. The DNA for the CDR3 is TGTGCTAGTGTCGGCGACAGCTACAATGAGCAGTTCTTC.

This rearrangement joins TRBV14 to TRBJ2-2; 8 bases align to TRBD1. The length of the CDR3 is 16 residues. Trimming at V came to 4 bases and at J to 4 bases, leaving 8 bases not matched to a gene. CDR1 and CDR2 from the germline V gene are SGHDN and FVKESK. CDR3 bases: TGTGCCAGCAGCCCCGGACAGGGTATCGCCACCGGGGAGCTGTTTTTT. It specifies CASSPGQGIATGELFF.

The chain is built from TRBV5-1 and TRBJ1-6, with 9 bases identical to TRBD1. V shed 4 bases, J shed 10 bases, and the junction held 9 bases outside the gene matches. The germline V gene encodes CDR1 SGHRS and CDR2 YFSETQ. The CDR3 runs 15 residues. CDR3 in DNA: TGCGCCAGCAGCAGCCCCGACAGGGGGAAATCACCCCTCCACTTT. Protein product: CASSSPDRGKSPLHF.

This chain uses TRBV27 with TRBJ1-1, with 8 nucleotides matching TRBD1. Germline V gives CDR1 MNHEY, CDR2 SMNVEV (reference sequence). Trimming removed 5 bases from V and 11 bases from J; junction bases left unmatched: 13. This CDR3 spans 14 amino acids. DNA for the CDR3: TGTGCCAGCAGTCTCACAGGGGGTGCCACTCAGGCTTTCTTT. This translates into CASSLTGGATQAFF.